These 14 T cell receptor beta chains share one sample of origin, sequenced in a study of beta chain features in type 1 diabetes. Whole-study results and caveats: Shorter TCRB CDR3s, moderately but significantly so, marked every one of the four CD4+ subsets in Type 1 diabetes patients.

Expressed TCRB transcripts were sequenced because the entire RNA isolate underwent reverse transcription. TCRdb keeps only in-frame clones here, not all; method: immunoSEQ multiplex PCR. The sample carries more than 550,000 clones, roughly an eighth recorded once. These receptors' targets are unknown. Sequencing was done on a sample of naive CD4+ T cells from blood. Receptors originate from a man younger than 35 with type 1 diabetes.

The chain couples TRBV7-9 to TRBJ2-7; TRBD2 matches 8 bases. Germline CDR1 and CDR2: SEHNR and FQNEAQ (reference sequence). CDR3 size: 15 residues. V trimming: 1 base; J trimming: 1 base; junction bases outside the gene matches: 3. CDR3 protein: CASSLEAGGSYEQYF. Here the CDR3 DNA reads TGTGCCAGCAGCTTAGAGGCGGGAGGTTCCTACGAGCAGTACTTC.

The V gene is TRBV4-3, the J gene TRBJ2-1; D gene ambiguous. V gave up 0 bases and J gave up 7 bases, with 13 bases separating them. This CDR3 contains 15 residues. Germline CDR1 and CDR2: LGHNA and YSLEER. The CDR3 spells CASSQDPTANNEQFF. In DNA, the CDR3 is TGCGCCAGCAGCCAAGACCCCACCGCCAATAATGAGCAGTTCTTC.

CDR3 amino acids: CASSDSLGSYNEQFF. The DNA of the CDR3 is TGTGCCAGCAGTGATTCGCTGGGGTCCTACAATGAGCAGTTCTTC. V gene TRBV25-1 combines with J gene TRBJ2-1; D gene uncertain. Trimming removed 3 bases at V and 1 base at J, with 10 bases between. In germline, CDR1 is MGHDK, CDR2 SYGVNS. This CDR3 has 15 residues.

The V call is TRBV11-2, the J call TRBJ2-5; D gene ambiguous. CDR1 SGHAT and CDR2 FQNNGV come from the germline V gene. The CDR3 is 12 residues long. V lost 5 bases and J lost 5, with 9 bases in between. The CDR3 spells CASSPPRETQYF. The CDR3 nucleotides are TGTGCCAGCAGCCCCCCCAGGGAGACCCAGTACTTC.

This clone was picked up a small number of times. This CDR3 is also generated by other DNA sequences in the sample. The chain combines TRBV10-3 with TRBJ2-1; 7 bases are shared with TRBD2. Per the germline V gene, CDR1 is ENHRY and CDR2 is SYGVKD. Trimming at V came to 0 bases and at J to 4 bases, leaving 3 bases not matched to a gene. The CDR3 is 15 residues long. The CDR3 spells CAISESTGGYNEQFF. In nucleotides, the CDR3 is TGTGCCATCAGTGAGTCGACCGGGGGGTACAATGAGCAGTTCTTC.

Only a few counts were recorded for this clone. The chain couples TRBV11-2 to TRBJ2-1; D gene ambiguous. The CDR3 is made up of 16 amino acids. Germline CDR1 is SGHAT and CDR2 is FQNNGV. Trimming left V 2 bases short and J 0 bases short, with 11 bases between. CDR3 sequence (DNA): TGTGCCAGCAGCTTAAAACCTTCCAGCTCCTACAATGAGCAGTTCTTC. Protein sequence: CASSLKPSSSYNEQFF.

The rearrangement links TRBV5-1 to TRBJ2-7, with TRBD1 identical over 7 bases. Germline trimming cut 4 bases from V and 6 bases from J; bases unmatched to any gene: 7. Germline V gene data show CDR1 as SGHRS and CDR2 as YFSETQ. CDR3 length equals 13 residues. The CDR3 spells CASSEGQRFEQYF. For the CDR3, the DNA is TGCGCCAGCAGCGAGGGACAGAGGTTCGAGCAGTACTTC.

A few counts support this clone. The chain couples TRBV9 to TRBJ2-1, with D tentatively TRBD2 (6 bases). CDR3 size: 15 residues. CDR1 is SGDLS, CDR2 YYNGEE, per germline. Trimming took off 0 bases at V and 15 bases at J, with 22 bases between the two ends. CDR3 nucleotide sequence: TGTGCCAGCAGCGTAGGGGCCGCCCTTCACGGGAGTCCGTTCTTC. Its protein is CASSVGAALHGSPFF.

This rearrangement joins TRBV4-1 to TRBJ2-2; possible D gene TRBD1, 5 bases. CDR3 length: 15 residues. Trimming removed 4 bases from V and 0 bases from J, with 9 bases in between. CDR1 and CDR2 (germline): MGHRA, YSYEKL. CDR3 bases: TGCGCCAGCAGCCTTCCAGGGACGAACACCGGGGAGCTGTTTTTT. As protein: CASSLPGTNTGELFF.

The gene calls are TRBV5-1 and TRBJ2-3, with D perhaps being TRBD1 or TRBD2 (5 bases each). The germline V gene encodes CDR1 SGHRS and CDR2 YFSETQ. The ends were cut back, 7 bases at V and 0 bases at J, with 12 bases in the middle. CDR3 length: 14 residues. DNA of the CDR3: TGCGCCAGCGGGACCATAGATAGCACAGATACGCAGTATTTT. Encoded protein: CASGTIDSTDTQYF.

The CDR3: CASSHDTEAFF. The CDR3 DNA reads TGTGCCAGCAGCCATGACACTGAAGCTTTCTTT. The chain employs TRBV5-4 and TRBJ1-1; D is ambiguous. The V gene's germline CDR1 is SGHNT and CDR2 YYREEE (reference sequence). With 4 bases removed from V and 3 bases from J, the gap between germline ends came to 4 bases. This CDR3 comprises 11 residues.

The chain carries TRBV2 and TRBJ2-1, with a possible D match to TRBD2 (5 bases). From germline, CDR1 is SNHLY and CDR2 FYNNEI. The CDR3 spans 13 residues. V gave up 8 bases and J gave up 10 bases, with 18 bases separating them. The CDR3 sequence: CASERTLLTEQFF. CDR3 bases: TGTGCCAGCGAACGGACTCTCTTAACGGAGCAGTTCTTC.

CDR3 DNA sequence: TGTGCCAGCAGCACACAGGGATTTCACTATGGCTACACCTTC. This translates into CASSTQGFHYGYTF. This chain uses TRBV11-2 with TRBJ1-2, with D perhaps matching TRBD1 (6 bases). The CDR3 contains 14 residues. Trimming stripped 5 bases from V and 3 bases from J, with 13 bases between. CDR1 is SGHAT, CDR2 FQNNGV, per germline.

This chain joins TRBV5-6 and TRBJ2-7, with TRBD1 matching over 8 bases. Germline assignment: CDR1 SGHDT and CDR2 YYEEEE. V lost 1 base to trimming and J lost 4 bases; unmatched junction nucleotides: 10. This CDR3 comprises 16 residues. CDR3 protein: CASSLRPRDRPYEQYF. The CDR3 coding sequence is TGTGCCAGCAGCTTGAGGCCCCGGGACAGGCCTTACGAGCAGTACTTC.